This T cell receptor beta chain was captured in a study of blood T cell repertoires in COVID-19. Across the study: The cDNA or gDNA used as material had been derived from T cells, B-cell-depleted T cells, or PBMCs.

Assay used: immunoSEQ multiplex PCR; TCRdb lists only in-frame clones, some missing. The sample holds approximately 63,000 clones, roughly 90% seen once. This CDR3 is 13 amino acids long. Germline loops: CDR1 SQVTM, CDR2 ANQGSEA. With 3 bases removed from V and 3 bases from J, the gap between germline ends came to 12 bases. Sequences were obtained from peripheral blood. The clonotype was recovered from an elderly woman with acute or convalescent COVID-19. V usage is TRBV29-1 and J usage is TRBJ2-7; the D gene is possibly TRBD2 (5 bases). The CDR3 region is CSVDRTPNYEQYF. The CDR3 nucleotides read TGCAGCGTTGATAGGACTCCCAACTACGAGCAGTACTTC.